Listed below are T cell receptor beta chains from one sample, sequenced in a study of cytomegalovirus exposure and HLA in healthy donors. Sequenced by immunoSEQ multiplex PCR; TCRdb stores in-frame clones only, minus some. The data contain roughly 120,000 clones, 73% of them singletons. Specimen: PBMCs. These receptors were taken from a man between 35 and 55 years old in good health and CMV-seronegative. The CDR3 runs from the conserved cysteine through the conserved F or W. D genes are given only for firm matches. The listing skips clone size in some rows; elsewhere it reads once, few, many or a size class.

V	size	J	D	CDR3	DNA
TRBV7-9	many	TRBJ2-7	TRBD1	CASSLADGTGEQYF	TGTGCCAGCAGCTTAGCGGATGGGACAGGCGAGCAGTACTTC
TRBV5-1	-	TRBJ2-5	-	CASSFFGMDTGSETQYF	TGCGCCAGCAGCTTTTTTGGGATGGACACAGGCTCGGAGACCCAGTACTTC
TRBV30	-	TRBJ2-5	-	CARGLTQETQYF	TGTGCCCGAGGACTGACCCAAGAGACCCAGTACTTC
TRBV5-1	once	TRBJ1-5	TRBD1	CASSRTGSLDQPQHF	TGCGCCAGCAGCAGGACAGGGAGTCTCGATCAGCCCCAGCATTTT
TRBV27	-	TRBJ2-5	TRBD2	CASRGLAEETQYF	TGTGCCAGCAGAGGACTAGCGGAAGAGACCCAGTACTTC
TRBV29-1	-	TRBJ1-2	-	CSAGLDDKPYGYTF	TGCAGCGCCGGACTCGATGACAAGCCCTATGGCTACACCTTC
TRBV7-2	-	TRBJ2-5	-	CASSFGGRETQYF	TGTGCCAGCAGCTTCGGGGGGCGGGAGACCCAGTACTTC
TRBV7-9	-	TRBJ1-1	-	CASSVEPGTEAFF	TGTGCCAGCAGCGTAGAACCAGGAACTGAAGCTTTCTTT
TRBV11-2	few	TRBJ2-1	-	CASSLAAGDNNEQFF	TGTGCCAGCAGCTTAGCCGCCGGGGACAACAATGAGCAGTTCTTC
TRBV28	-	TRBJ1-3	-	CASSAGPSGNTIYF	TGTGCCAGCAGTGCAGGTCCCTCTGGAAACACCATATATTTT
TRBV2	once	TRBJ2-1	TRBD1	CASSEGFGTGQQFF	TGTGCCAGCAGTGAAGGTTTTGGGACAGGGCAGCAGTTCTTC
TRBV27	-	TRBJ1-1	-	CASSLNRVNTEAFF	TGTGCCAGCAGTTTAAACAGGGTGAACACTGAAGCTTTCTTT
TRBV19	-	TRBJ1-5	TRBD1	CASSGTDYSNQPQHF	TGTGCCAGTAGTGGGACAGATTATAGCAATCAGCCCCAGCATTTT
TRBV9	few	TRBJ2-2	TRBD2	CASISGGGNTGELFF	TGTGCCAGCATTAGCGGGGGGGGGAACACCGGGGAGCTGTTTTTT
TRBV7-3	-	TRBJ2-2	TRBD2	CASSSPGGRNTGELFF	TGTGCCAGCAGCTCCCCCGGGGGGAGGAACACCGGGGAGCTGTTTTTT
TRBV7-2	once	TRBJ2-7	-	CASSSGPGEQYF	TGTGCCAGCTCCTCGGGTCCGGGTGAGCAGTACTTC
TRBV5-8	-	TRBJ2-1	TRBD2	CASSSGLATSYNEQFF	TGTGCCAGCAGCTCGGGACTAGCGACCTCCTACAATGAGCAGTTCTTC
TRBV29-1	-	TRBJ2-1	TRBD1	CSVEDPTGAYNEQFF	TGCAGCGTTGAAGATCCGACAGGGGCCTACAATGAGCAGTTCTTC